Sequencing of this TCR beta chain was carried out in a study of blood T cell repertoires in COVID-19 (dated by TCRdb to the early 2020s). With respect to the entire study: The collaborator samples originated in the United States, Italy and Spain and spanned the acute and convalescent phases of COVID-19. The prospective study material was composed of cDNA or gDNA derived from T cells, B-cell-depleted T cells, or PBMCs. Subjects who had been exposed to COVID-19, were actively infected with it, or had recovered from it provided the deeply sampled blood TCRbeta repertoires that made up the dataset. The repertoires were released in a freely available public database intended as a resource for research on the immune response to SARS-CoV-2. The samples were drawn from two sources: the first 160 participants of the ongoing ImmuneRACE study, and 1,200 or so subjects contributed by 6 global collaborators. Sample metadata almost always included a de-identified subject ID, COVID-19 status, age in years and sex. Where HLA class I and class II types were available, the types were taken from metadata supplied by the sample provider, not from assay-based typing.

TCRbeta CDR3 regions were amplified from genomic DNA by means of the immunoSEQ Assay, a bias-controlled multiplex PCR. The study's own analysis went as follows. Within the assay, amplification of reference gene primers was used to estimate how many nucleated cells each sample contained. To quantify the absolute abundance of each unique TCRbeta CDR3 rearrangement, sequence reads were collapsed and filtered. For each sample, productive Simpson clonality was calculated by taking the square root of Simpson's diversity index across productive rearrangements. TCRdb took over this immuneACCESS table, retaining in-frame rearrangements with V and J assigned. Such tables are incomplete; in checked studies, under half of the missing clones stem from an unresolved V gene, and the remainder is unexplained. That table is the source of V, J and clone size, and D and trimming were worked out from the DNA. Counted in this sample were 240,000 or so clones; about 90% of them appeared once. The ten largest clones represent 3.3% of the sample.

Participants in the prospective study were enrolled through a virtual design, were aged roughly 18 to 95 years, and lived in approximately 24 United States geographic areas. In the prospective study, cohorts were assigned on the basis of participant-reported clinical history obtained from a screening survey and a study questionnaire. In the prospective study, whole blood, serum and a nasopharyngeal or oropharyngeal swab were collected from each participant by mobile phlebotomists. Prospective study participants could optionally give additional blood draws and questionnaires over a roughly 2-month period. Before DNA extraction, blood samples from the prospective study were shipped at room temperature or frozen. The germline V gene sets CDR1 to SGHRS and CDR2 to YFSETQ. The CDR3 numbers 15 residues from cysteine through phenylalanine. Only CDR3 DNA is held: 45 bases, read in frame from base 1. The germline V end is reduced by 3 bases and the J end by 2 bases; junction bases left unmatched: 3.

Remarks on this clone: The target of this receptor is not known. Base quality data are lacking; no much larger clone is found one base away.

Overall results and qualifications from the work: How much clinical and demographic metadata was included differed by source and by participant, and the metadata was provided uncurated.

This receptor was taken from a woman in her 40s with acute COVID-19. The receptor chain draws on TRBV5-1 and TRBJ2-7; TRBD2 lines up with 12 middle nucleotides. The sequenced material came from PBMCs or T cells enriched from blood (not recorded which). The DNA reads TGCGCCAGCAGCTGGACTAGCGGGACCCCCTACGAGCAGTACTTC. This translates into CASSWTSGTPYEQYF.